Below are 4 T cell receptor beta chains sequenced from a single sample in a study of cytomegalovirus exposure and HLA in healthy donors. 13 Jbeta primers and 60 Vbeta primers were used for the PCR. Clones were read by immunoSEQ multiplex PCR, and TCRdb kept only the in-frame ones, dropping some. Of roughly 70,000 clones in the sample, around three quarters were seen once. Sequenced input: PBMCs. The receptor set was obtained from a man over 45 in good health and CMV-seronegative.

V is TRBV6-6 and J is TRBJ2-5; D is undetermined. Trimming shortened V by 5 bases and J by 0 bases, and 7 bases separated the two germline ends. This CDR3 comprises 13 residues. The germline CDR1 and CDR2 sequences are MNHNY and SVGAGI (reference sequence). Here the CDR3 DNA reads TGTGCCAGCAGTCCCCAGTACCAAGAGACCCAGTACTTC. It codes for CASSPQYQETQYF.

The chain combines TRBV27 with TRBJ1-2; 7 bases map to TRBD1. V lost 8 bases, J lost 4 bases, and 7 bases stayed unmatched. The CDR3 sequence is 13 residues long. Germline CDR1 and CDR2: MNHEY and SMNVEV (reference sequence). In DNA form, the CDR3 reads TGTGCCAGCGGGTGGACAGGACTCTATGGCTACACCTTC. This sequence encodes CASGWTGLYGYTF.

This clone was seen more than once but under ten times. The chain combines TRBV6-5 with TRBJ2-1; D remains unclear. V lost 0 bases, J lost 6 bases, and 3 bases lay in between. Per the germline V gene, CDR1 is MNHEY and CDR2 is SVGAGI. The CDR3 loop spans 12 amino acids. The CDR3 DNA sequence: TGTGCCAGCAGTTACTCTCGCAATGAGCAGTTCTTC. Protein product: CASSYSRNEQFF.

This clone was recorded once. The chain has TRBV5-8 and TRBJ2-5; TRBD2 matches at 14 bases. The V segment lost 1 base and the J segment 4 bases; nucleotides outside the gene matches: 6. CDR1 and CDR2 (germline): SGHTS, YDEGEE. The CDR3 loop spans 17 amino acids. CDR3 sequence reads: CASSLRLAGGPRETQYF. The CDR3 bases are TGTGCCAGCAGCTTGAGACTAGCGGGAGGGCCTCGAGAGACCCAGTACTTC.